One and the same sample provided the 13 T cell receptor beta chains below, sequenced in a study of shared clonotypes between healthy human individuals. Clones were read by immunoSEQ multiplex PCR, and TCRdb kept only the in-frame ones, dropping some. The sample yields approximately 330,000 clones, more than 60% seen once. The source material was memory CD4+ T cells sorted from blood. Subset specified: CD45RA-negative fraction. Every receptor here comes from a man aged 25-40 years in good health.

This clone has a count of ten or more. The chain combines TRBV21-1 with TRBJ2-2; the table gives TRBD1 as D, unverified against the DNA. TRBV21-1 is labeled a pseudogene. The CDR3 runs 18 residues. In DNA, the CDR3 is TGTGCCAGCAGCAAAGCGGTAAGGGACAGGGGTTGTTCCGGGGAGCTGTTTTTT. This gives the protein CASSKAVRDRGCSGELFF.

A word on this clone: The same CDR3 can be traced to other DNA sequences in this sample. The chain combines TRBV2 with TRBJ2-3; 7 nucleotides match TRBD2. The CDR3 has 13 amino acids. Germline lookup yields CDR1 SNHLY and CDR2 FYNNEI. CDR3 sequence: CASGLAGTDTQYF. The CDR3 coding sequence is TGTGCAAGCGGGCTAGCGGGCACAGATACGCAGTATTTT. Together with reference TRBV2 and TRBJ2-3, the CDR3 gives the full variable domain: EPEVTQTPSHQVTQMGQEVILRCVPISNHLYFYWYRQILGQKVEFLVSFYNNEISEKSEIFDDQFSVERPDGSNFTLKIRSTKLEDSAMYFCASGLAGTDTQYFGPGTRLTVL.

The chain uses TRBV5-1 and TRBJ2-7; the D gene is possibly TRBD1 (5 bases). V lost 5 bases and J lost 5, with 14 bases in between. From germline, CDR1 is SGHRS and CDR2 YFSETQ. The CDR3 spans 13 residues. DNA for the CDR3: TGCGCCAGCAGTAGGGCAGGGCTAGACGAGCAGTACTTC. It codes for CASSRAGLDEQYF.

The chain combines TRBV20-1 with TRBJ2-7, with 9 nucleotides matching TRBD2. V gave up 5 bases and J gave up 9 bases; unmatched junction bases: 2. The CDR3 loop spans 10 amino acids. Germline CDR1 DFQATT, CDR2 SNEGSKA (reference sequence). CDR3 nucleotides: TGCAGTGCTGTGGGACTAGCGCAGTACTTC. Protein: CSAVGLAQYF.

The CDR3: CASSRFSVTGNLETQYF. CDR3 DNA sequence: TGTGCCAGCAGCCGATTTTCCGTAACAGGGAACTTAGAGACCCAGTACTTC. The chain joins TRBV11-2 to TRBJ2-5; D may be TRBD1 (6 bases). V was pared by 5 bases and J by 4 bases, with 23 bases between. Germline V gives CDR1 SGHAT, CDR2 FQNNGV. The CDR3 is made up of 17 amino acids. Combining the CDR3 with reference TRBV11-2 and TRBJ2-5 gives the whole variable domain EAGVAQSPRYKIIEKRQSVAFWCNPISGHATLYWYQQILGQGPKLLIQFQNNGVVDDSQLPKDRFSAERLKGVDSTLKIQPAKLEDSAVYLCASSRFSVTGNLETQYFGPGTRLLVL.

The rearrangement joins TRBV27 to TRBJ2-2, with D uncertain. Germline loops: CDR1 MNHEY, CDR2 SMNVEV (reference sequence). Trimming took off 3 bases at V and 2 bases at J, with 10 bases between the two ends. There are 15 residues in the CDR3. CDR3 protein: CASSFSPPNTGELFF. The CDR3 coding sequence is TGTGCCAGCAGTTTTTCCCCCCCAAACACCGGGGAGCTGTTTTTT.

The genes are TRBV18 and TRBJ1-2; D may be TRBD1 (6 bases). This CDR3 is 14 amino acids long. CDR1 and CDR2 (germline): KGHSH, LQKENI. Trimming stripped 5 bases from V and 4 bases from J, with 14 bases between. The CDR3 loop reads CASSASQGIYGYTF. The CDR3 DNA reads as TGTGCCAGCTCAGCCTCACAGGGAATCTATGGCTACACCTTC.

The J gene is TRBJ2-1, the V gene TRBV7-2, with a tentative D call TRBD1 (5 bases). The V end lost 2 bases, the J end lost 0 bases, and 17 bases lay between the germline ends. CDR1 and CDR2 (germline): SGHTA, FQGNSA. The CDR3 is made up of 18 amino acids. The DNA for the CDR3 is TGTGCCAGCAGCTTACTGGGTCGTGGGGCAAGCTCCTACAATGAGCAGTTCTTC. The encoded protein is CASSLLGRGASSYNEQFF.

On this clone: A read error is likely, as this CDR3 ends without the conserved phenylalanine or tryptophan. Because the CDR3's place on the DNA is in doubt, the DNA is left out and the CDR3 is given as listed by TCRdb. The J gene is TRBJ2-4, the V gene TRBV27; no check of the table's D call, TRBD1, against the DNA was made. The V gene's germline CDR1 is MNHEY and CDR2 SMNVEV (reference sequence). The CDR3 is 11 residues long, counting both termini. The CDR3 loop is CASSSPRTGLL.

This clone showed up just a few times. The chain carries TRBV2 and TRBJ1-4; maybe TRBD1 (5 bases). Trimming left V 3 bases short and J 2 bases short, with 13 bases between. The CDR3 extends over 16 amino acids. The germline gives CDR1 SNHLY, CDR2 FYNNEI. The CDR3 DNA follows: TGTGCCAGCAGTGATGGCAGGGTGTCGACTAATGAAAAACTGTTTTTT. It yields the protein CASSDGRVSTNEKLFF.

V gene TRBV5-1 combines with J gene TRBJ2-1; 9 bases match TRBD2. CDR3 length: 15 residues. Trimming removed 4 bases from V and 0 bases from J; junction bases left unmatched: 2. Per germline, CDR1 SGHRS and CDR2 YFSETQ. The CDR3 coding sequence is TGCGCCAGCAGCGCTAGCGGGGCCTCCTACAATGAGCAGTTCTTC. Translated, it gives CASSASGASYNEQFF.

V usage is TRBV5-1 and J usage is TRBJ2-1, with 9 bases that match TRBD1. With V trimmed by 0 bases and J by 7 bases, 5 bases remained unmatched. The CDR3 has 15 amino acids. The germline CDR1 and CDR2 sequences are SGHRS and YFSETQ. CDR3 sequence reads: CASSLGTGVTNEQFF. DNA of the CDR3: TGCGCCAGCAGCTTGGGGACAGGGGTTACTAATGAGCAGTTCTTC.

This chain uses TRBV2 with TRBJ2-5; tentatively, D is TRBD2 (6 bases). Germline V CDR1 and CDR2: SNHLY, FYNNEI. Trimming took 6 bases from V and 4 from J, leaving 15 bases between them. CDR3 length: 14 amino acids. CDR3 sequence reads: CASRGGAGRETQYF. For the CDR3, the DNA is TGTGCCAGCAGAGGAGGGGCAGGGCGAGAGACCCAGTACTTC.